The 5 T cell receptor beta chains in this list originate from one sample, sequenced in a study of blood T cell repertoires in COVID-19. Repertoires were generated with immunoSEQ multiplex PCR, while TCRdb's copy carries only in-frame clones and drops some. The table includes around 200,000 clones, about 81% detected once. Sequences were obtained from PBMCs or T cells enriched from blood (not recorded which). These receptors were collected from a woman aged 25 to 39 who had recovered from COVID-19.

This clone was found once. The gene calls are TRBV6-5 and TRBJ2-7, with TRBD1 as a possible D gene (6 bases). The V end lost 7 bases, the J end lost 7 bases, and 20 bases lay between the germline ends. This CDR3 has 14 amino acids. Per germline, CDR1 MNHEY and CDR2 SVGAGI. Here the CDR3 DNA reads TGTGCCAGCACCCAGGGGCCAGGAAGGGGGGAGCAGTACTTC. Amino acids: CASTQGPGRGEQYF.

This sequence joins TRBV18 and TRBJ2-1; 8 positions agree with TRBD2. The J segment lost 5 bases and the V segment lost 6 bases, leaving 12 bases of the junction unmatched. Germline V gene lookup returns CDR1 KGHSH and CDR2 LQKENI. The CDR3 length is 16 residues. Here the CDR3 DNA reads TGTGCCAGCTCCCCTCGCCGGGGGGGCCTAGACAATGAGCAGTTCTTC. Translating it yields CASSPRRGGLDNEQFF.

The V call is TRBV7-3, the J call TRBJ2-7; D is possibly TRBD2 (5 bases). V dropped 2 bases and J dropped 3 bases, with 14 bases sitting between them. Germline-derived CDR1 and CDR2 are SGHTA and FQGTGA. This CDR3 contains 15 residues. The CDR3 region is CASSLEPRRGYEQYF. Here the CDR3 DNA reads TGTGCCAGCAGCTTAGAACCTCGACGGGGCTACGAGCAGTACTTC.

The chain recombines TRBV9 with TRBJ1-3; no reliable D call. With 0 bases removed from V and 0 bases from J, the gap between germline ends came to 7 bases. The germline CDR1 and CDR2 sequences are SGDLS and YYNGEE. The CDR3 length is 15 residues. CDR3 residues: CASSVAAGSGNTIYF. The CDR3 coding sequence is TGTGCCAGCAGCGTAGCAGCAGGCTCTGGAAACACCATATATTTT. Full variable domain (remainder filled in from reference TRBV9 and TRBJ1-3): DSGVTQTPKHLITATGQRVTLRCSPRSGDLSVYWYQQSLDQGLQFLIQYYNGEERAKGNILERFSAQQFPDLHSELNLSSLELGDSALYFCASSVAAGSGNTIYFGEGSWLTVV.

The chain combines TRBV6-5 with TRBJ1-3; no firm D call. The CDR3 is made up of 13 amino acids. Germline lookup yields CDR1 MNHEY and CDR2 SVGAGI. Trimming removed 10 bases at V and 3 bases at J, with 13 bases between. For the CDR3, the DNA is TGTGCCACTACTTTTGCATTTGGAAACACCATATATTTT. It specifies CATTFAFGNTIYF.